A selection of T cell receptor beta chains follows, all from one sample in a study of control samples from healthy donors and cancer patients. Generated by immunoSEQ multiplex PCR, the TCRdb table keeps only in-frame clones and is missing some. This table holds approximately 150,000 clones, about 91% found once. Sequenced: blood. The origin of the receptors is a woman aged 40 to 50 in good health. CDR3s include the opening cysteine and the closing phenylalanine or tryptophan. The D gene is left open where the match is weak. The size of a clone is reported for some rows only, either as once, few or many, or as a class for expanded clones.

TRBJ2-1,TRBD1,once,TRBV3-1/TRBV3-2,TGTGCCAGCAGCCAAGCGACAGGGCTTTGGGACAATGAGCAGTTCTTC,CASSQATGLWDNEQFF
TRBJ1-5,NA,NA,TRBV19,TGTGCCAGTAGCCCAGGGAGGGCCGGTAATCAGCCCCAGCATTTT,CASSPGRAGNQPQHF
TRBJ1-1,TRBD1,NA,TRBV5-1,TGCGCCAGCAGCTTGGGACAGGGGTCGCGCACTGAAGCTTTCTTT,CASSLGQGSRTEAFF
TRBJ2-1,NA,NA,TRBV19,TGTGCCAGTAGTATACTCGGGACCGAGATTTACAATGAGCAGTTCTTC,CASSILGTEIYNEQFF
TRBJ1-1,TRBD1,many,TRBV4-1,TGCGCCAGCAGCCAAGATTTAGGCCTCATGGGCGGACAGGTGAACACTGAAGCTTTCTTT,CASSQDLGLMGGQVNTEAFF
TRBJ1-1,NA,NA,TRBV10-2,TGCGCCAGTACAGACCAAGGGTCTGAAGCTTTCTTT,CASTDQGSEAFF
TRBJ1-1,TRBD1,NA,TRBV5-5,TGTGCCAGCAGCTCTGGGCAGGGGGTGGAAGCTTTCTTT,CASSSGQGVEAFF
TRBJ1-5,NA,NA,TRBV9,TGTGCCAGCAGCGTAGATATGGATCAGCCCCAGCATTTT,CASSVDMDQPQHF
TRBJ2-5,NA,NA,TRBV6-5,TGTGCCAGCAGCGGGACTTACGACCAAGAGACCCAGTACTTC,CASSGTYDQETQYF
TRBJ1-6,TRBD1,NA,TRBV10-1,TGCGCCAGCAGTGAGTCACAGGGGAAAGATTCACCCCTCCACTTT,CASSESQGKDSPLHF
TRBJ2-3,TRBD2,once,TRBV27,TGTGCCAGCAACCCAGGACTAGCGGGGGCTACAGATACGCAGTATTTT,CASNPGLAGATDTQYF
TRBJ2-7,NA,NA,TRBV6-5,TGTGCCAGCAGTTACGAGGGCGAGCAGTACTTC,CASSYEGEQYF
TRBJ2-7,NA,NA,TRBV7-2,TGTGCCAGCAGCTTAGGTGGGGGGGCTAGCTCCTACGAGCAGTACTTC,CASSLGGGASSYEQYF
TRBJ2-6,NA,once,TRBV5-1,TGCGCCAGCAGCCCCGCATGGGACTCTGGGGCCAACGTCCTGACTTTC,CASSPAWDSGANVLTF
TRBJ2-5,NA,NA,TRBV11-3,TGTGCCAGCAGCTCCATAGAGGAGCGTCTTTTCGAGACCCAGTACTTC,CASSSIEERLFETQYF
TRBJ1-3,NA,NA,TRBV6-5,TGTGCCAGCAGTCTCAGCTCTGGAAACACCATATATTTT,CASSLSSGNTIYF
TRBJ1-2,NA,NA,TRBV10-2,TGCGCCAGCAGTGAGTCCGGGGTCCTGTGGGGCTACACCTTC,CASSESGVLWGYTF
TRBJ1-1,NA,NA,TRBV19,TGTGCCAGTAGTAACCCCAAGCTCATGAACACTGAAGCTTTCTTT,CASSNPKLMNTEAFF
TRBJ1-1,NA,NA,TRBV19,TGTGCCAGTGGCCTCAGGGATGGCACTGAAGCTTTCTTT,CASGLRDGTEAFF
TRBJ1-1,NA,NA,TRBV18,TGTGCCAGCTCACCGGCGGGGGGGAACACTGAAGCTTTCTTT,CASSPAGGNTEAFF
TRBJ1-1,NA,NA,TRBV18,TGTGCCAGCTCACCTACAGTGAACACTGAAGCTTTCTTT,CASSPTVNTEAFF
TRBJ1-2,NA,NA,TRBV5-1,TGCGCCAGCAGCTTAGGAGGTAACTATGGCTACACCTTC,CASSLGGNYGYTF
TRBJ1-2,NA,NA,TRBV9,TGTGCCAGCAGCGTAGAGGACTATGGCTACACCTTC,CASSVEDYGYTF
TRBJ2-7,TRBD2,few,TRBV3-1/TRBV3-2,TGTGCCAGCAGCCAAGGTTGGTCTAGCGGTACCTACGAGCAGTACTTC,CASSQGWSSGTYEQYF
TRBJ2-1,TRBD2,NA,TRBV7-8,TGTGCCAGCAGCTTACACCTAGCGGGGGGGCCCGACTCCTACAATGAGCAGTTCTTC,CASSLHLAGGPDSYNEQFF
TRBJ1-1,TRBD1,NA,TRBV18,TGTGCCAGCTCACCAAGTATGACACAGGGGGGCGTTGAAGCTTTCTTT,CASSPSMTQGGVEAFF
TRBJ1-3,NA,NA,TRBV11-2,TGTGCCAGCAGCTCCCCCGGGGGGTACGGAAACACCATATATTTT,CASSSPGGYGNTIYF
TRBJ2-2,NA,NA,TRBV10-1,TGCGCCAGCAGAGCCGGGGGAAACACCGGGGAGCTGTTTTTT,CASRAGGNTGELFF
TRBJ2-2,TRBD1,NA,TRBV5-5,TGTGCCAGCAGCCTTAGGACAGGGGACACCGGGGAGCTGTTTTTT,CASSLRTGDTGELFF
TRBJ1-2,NA,NA,TRBV11-2,TGTGCCAGCAGCAATACAGGGTCGGGTGGCTACACCTTC,CASSNTGSGGYTF
TRBJ1-3,NA,NA,TRBV14,TGTGCCAGCAGCCAAGGGTGGCAGATTGGGTCTGGAAACACCATATATTTT,CASSQGWQIGSGNTIYF
TRBJ1-1,NA,NA,TRBV3-1/TRBV3-2,TGTGCCAGCAGCCAAGACTTGGGGGGGGAAGCTTTCTTT,CASSQDLGGEAFF
TRBJ2-5,TRBD2,NA,TRBV11-1,TGTGCCAGCAGCTCCGGACTAGCGGGGGGCGGGGAGACCCAGTACTTC,CASSSGLAGGGETQYF
TRBJ2-7,NA,NA,TRBV6-1,TGTGCCAGCAGTGAGGGGAGCTCCTACGAGCAGTACTTC,CASSEGSSYEQYF
TRBJ1-3,NA,NA,TRBV13,TGTGCCAGCAGATCGACAGGAAGCTCTGGAAACACCATATATTTT,CASRSTGSSGNTIYF
TRBJ1-2,NA,once,TRBV6-5,TGTGCCAGCAATGGAAGGGCCAGCCTCTATGGCTACACCTTC,CASNGRASLYGYTF
TRBJ1-1,TRBD1,NA,TRBV5-1,TGCGCCAGCAGCTTAGGGGACAGGGTAAACACTGAAGCTTTCTTT,CASSLGDRVNTEAFF
TRBJ2-7,NA,NA,TRBV10-3,TGTGCCATCAGTGACGGCCCATGGCTCGACGAGCAGTACTTC,CAISDGPWLDEQYF
TRBJ1-1,NA,NA,TRBV6-5,TGTGCCAGCAGTTCTACAGGCACAAGCACTGAAGCTTTCTTT,CASSSTGTSTEAFF
TRBJ1-1,NA,NA,TRBV4-1,TGCGCCAGCAGCTCAGGGACTGAAGCTTTCTTT,CASSSGTEAFF
TRBJ2-7,TRBD1,NA,TRBV7-6,TGTGCCAGCAGCTTAGCTCTGGGACAGGGGTCGGGCGAGCAGTACTTC,CASSLALGQGSGEQYF
TRBJ2-1,NA,once,TRBV25-1,TGTGCCAGCAATCGGAATTGGAATGAGCAGTTCTTC,CASNRNWNEQFF
TRBJ2-3,TRBD1,NA,TRBV3-1/TRBV3-2,TGTGCCAGCAGCCCCTGGACAGGGGGAGTAGATACGCAGTATTTT,CASSPWTGGVDTQYF
TRBJ2-5,NA,NA,TRBV9,TGTGCCAGCAGCCCCTCTGGGGGGAAAGAACAAGAGACCCAGTACTTC,CASSPSGGKEQETQYF
TRBJ2-7,TRBD2,NA,TRBV7-2,TGTGCCAGCAGCTCCAAGGGAGGGGTCGAGCAGTACTTC,CASSSKGGVEQYF
TRBJ2-5,NA,NA,TRBV9,TGTGCCAGCAGCGCCCAAGAGACCCAGTACTTC,CASSAQETQYF
TRBJ2-7,NA,few,TRBV3-1/TRBV3-2,TGTGCCAGCAGCCGCCTGACAGGTCATTCTTACGAGCAGTACTTC,CASSRLTGHSYEQYF
TRBJ2-7,NA,NA,TRBV3-1/TRBV3-2,TGTGCCAGCAGTCTCCTCGGGGGCTACGAGCAGTACTTC,CASSLLGGYEQYF
TRBJ1-1,NA,NA,TRBV27,TGTGCCAGCAGTTCACTTCAGGGGATGAACACTGAAGCTTTCTTT,CASSSLQGMNTEAFF
TRBJ2-4,TRBD1,NA,TRBV11-2,TGTGCCAGCAGGATCCCCGGACAGGGAACTGGAAACATTCAGTACTTC,CASRIPGQGTGNIQYF
TRBJ1-5,NA,NA,TRBV6-6,TGTGCCAGCAGGGGGACGGCGCTCAATCAGCCCCAGCATTTT,CASRGTALNQPQHF
TRBJ1-3,NA,NA,TRBV6-5,TGTGCCAGCAGTTTGGAGGTCACCCCTGGAAACACCATATATTTT,CASSLEVTPGNTIYF
TRBJ1-5,NA,few,TRBV20-1,TGCAGTGCTAGTTCAAGCAATCAGCCCCAGCATTTT,CSASSSNQPQHF
TRBJ1-1,TRBD1,NA,TRBV28,TGTGCCAGCAGTTCCACGGGGACAGGGAGAGGTGAAGCTTTCTTT,CASSSTGTGRGEAFF
TRBJ2-7,TRBD1,NA,TRBV27,TGTGCCAGCAGTAGACAGGGGAACTACGAGCAGTACTTC,CASSRQGNYEQYF
TRBJ2-2,NA,NA,TRBV11-2,TGTGCCAGCAGCCGGCTCGGAACCGGGGAGCTGTTTTTT,CASSRLGTGELFF
TRBJ1-1,NA,NA,TRBV10-3,TGTGCCAACCAACGGGGGGCTAATACTGAAGCTTTCTTT,CANQRGANTEAFF